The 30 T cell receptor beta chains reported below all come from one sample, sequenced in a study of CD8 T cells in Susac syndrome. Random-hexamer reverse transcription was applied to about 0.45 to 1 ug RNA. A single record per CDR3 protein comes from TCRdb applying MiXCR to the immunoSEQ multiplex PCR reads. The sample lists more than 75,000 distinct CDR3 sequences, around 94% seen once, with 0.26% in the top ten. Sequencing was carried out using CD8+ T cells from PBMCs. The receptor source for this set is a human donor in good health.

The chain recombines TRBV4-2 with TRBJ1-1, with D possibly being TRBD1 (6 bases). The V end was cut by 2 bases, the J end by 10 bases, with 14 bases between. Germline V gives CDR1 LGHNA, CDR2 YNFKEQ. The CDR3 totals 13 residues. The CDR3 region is CASSQRPGVRAFF. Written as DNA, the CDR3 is TGTGCCAGCAGCCAAAGACCAGGGGTGAGAGCTTTCTTT.

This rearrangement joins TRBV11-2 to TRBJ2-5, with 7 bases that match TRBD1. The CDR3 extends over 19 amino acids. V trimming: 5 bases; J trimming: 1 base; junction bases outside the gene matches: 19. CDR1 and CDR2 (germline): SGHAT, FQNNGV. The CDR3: CASSKTSGLIRDSQETQYF. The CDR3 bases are TGTGCCAGCAGCAAGACGTCCGGTCTAATCCGGGACAGCCAAGAGACCCAGTACTTC.

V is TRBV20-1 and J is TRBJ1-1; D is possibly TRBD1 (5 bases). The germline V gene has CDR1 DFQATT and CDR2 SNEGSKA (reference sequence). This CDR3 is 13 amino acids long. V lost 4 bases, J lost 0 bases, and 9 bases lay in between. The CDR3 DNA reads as TGCAGTGCTAATGGGGCTATGAACACTGAAGCTTTCTTT. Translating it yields CSANGAMNTEAFF.

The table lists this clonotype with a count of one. CDR3 nucleotides: TGTGCCAGCAGCCAAGTAGACTCGAACACAGATACGCAGTATTTT. It yields the protein CASSQVDSNTDTQYF. V gene TRBV14 combines with J gene TRBJ2-3; no definite D call. This CDR3 region has 15 residues. Germline V gene lookup returns CDR1 SGHDN and CDR2 FVKESK. V dropped 1 base and J dropped 2 bases, with 10 bases sitting between them.

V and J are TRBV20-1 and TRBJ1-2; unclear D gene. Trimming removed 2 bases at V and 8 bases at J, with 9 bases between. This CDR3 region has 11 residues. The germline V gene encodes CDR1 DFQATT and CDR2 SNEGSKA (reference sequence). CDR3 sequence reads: CSARSGHGYTF. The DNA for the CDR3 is TGCAGTGCTAGATCCGGGCACGGCTACACCTTC.

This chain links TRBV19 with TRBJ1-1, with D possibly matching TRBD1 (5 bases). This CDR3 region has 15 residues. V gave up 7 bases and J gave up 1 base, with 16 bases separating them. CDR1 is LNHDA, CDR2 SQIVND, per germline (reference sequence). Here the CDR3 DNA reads TGTGCCAGTACCCCCGGGGTCAGGGAGAACACTGAAGCTTTCTTT. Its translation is CASTPGVRENTEAFF.

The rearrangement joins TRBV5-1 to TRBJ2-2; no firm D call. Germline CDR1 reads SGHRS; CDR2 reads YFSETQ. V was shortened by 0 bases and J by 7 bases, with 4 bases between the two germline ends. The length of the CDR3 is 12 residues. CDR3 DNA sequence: TGCGCCAGCAGCTTGGAGATCGGGGAGCTGTTTTTT. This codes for CASSLEIGELFF.

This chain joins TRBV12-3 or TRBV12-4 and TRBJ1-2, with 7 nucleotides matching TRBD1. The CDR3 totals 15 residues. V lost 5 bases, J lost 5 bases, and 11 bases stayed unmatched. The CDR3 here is CASSGGAGGGYGYTF. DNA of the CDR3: TGTGCCAGCAGTGGAGGGGCAGGGGGAGGGTATGGCTACACCTTC.

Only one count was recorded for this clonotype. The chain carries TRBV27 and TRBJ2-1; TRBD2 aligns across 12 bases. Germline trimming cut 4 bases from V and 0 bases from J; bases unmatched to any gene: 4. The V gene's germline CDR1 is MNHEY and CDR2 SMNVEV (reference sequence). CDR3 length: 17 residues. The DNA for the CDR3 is TGTGCCAGCAGTTCTAGCGGGAGGGCGAGCTCCTACAATGAGCAGTTCTTC. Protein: CASSSSGRASSYNEQFF.

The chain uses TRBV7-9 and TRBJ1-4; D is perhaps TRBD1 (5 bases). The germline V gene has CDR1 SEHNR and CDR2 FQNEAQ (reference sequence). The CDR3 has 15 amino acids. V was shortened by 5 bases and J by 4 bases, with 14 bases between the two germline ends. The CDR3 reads CASSIRVEGNEKLFF. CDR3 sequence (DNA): TGTGCCAGCAGCATCAGGGTTGAGGGTAATGAAAAACTGTTTTTT.

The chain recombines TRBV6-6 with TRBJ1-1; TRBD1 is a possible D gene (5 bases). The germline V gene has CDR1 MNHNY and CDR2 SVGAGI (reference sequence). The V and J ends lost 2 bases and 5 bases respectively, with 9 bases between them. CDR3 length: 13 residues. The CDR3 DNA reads TGTGCCAGCAGTTACCCGGGGGGGACTGAAGCTTTCTTT. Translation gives CASSYPGGTEAFF.

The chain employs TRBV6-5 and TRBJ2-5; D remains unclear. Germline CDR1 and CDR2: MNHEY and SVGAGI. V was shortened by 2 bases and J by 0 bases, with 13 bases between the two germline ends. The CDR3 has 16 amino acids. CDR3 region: CASSYGLPQYQETQYF. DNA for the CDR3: TGTGCCAGCAGTTACGGCCTTCCCCAGTACCAAGAGACCCAGTACTTC.

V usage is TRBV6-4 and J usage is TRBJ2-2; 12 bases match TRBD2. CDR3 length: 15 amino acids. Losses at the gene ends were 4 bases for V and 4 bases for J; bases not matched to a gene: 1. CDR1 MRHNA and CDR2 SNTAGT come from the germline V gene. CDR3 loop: CASSASGGATGELFF. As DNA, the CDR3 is TGTGCCAGCAGTGCTAGCGGGGGGGCCACCGGGGAGCTGTTTTTT.

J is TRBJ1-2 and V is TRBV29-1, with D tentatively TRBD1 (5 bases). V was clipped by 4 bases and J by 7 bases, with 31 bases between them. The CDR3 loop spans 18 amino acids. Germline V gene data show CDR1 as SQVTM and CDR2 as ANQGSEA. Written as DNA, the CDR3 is TGCAGCGTTGGAGTGGGGGTACCCAGAGGCCCCTATAGAGGTGGCTACACCTTC. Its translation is CSVGVGVPRGPYRGGYTF.

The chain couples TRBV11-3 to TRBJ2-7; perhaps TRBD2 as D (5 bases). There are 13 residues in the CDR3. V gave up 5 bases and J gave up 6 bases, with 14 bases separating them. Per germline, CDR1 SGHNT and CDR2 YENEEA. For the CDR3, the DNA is TGTGCCAGCAGCGTCTCGTCAGGAGGCGAGCAGTACGTC. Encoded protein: CASSVSSGGEQYV.

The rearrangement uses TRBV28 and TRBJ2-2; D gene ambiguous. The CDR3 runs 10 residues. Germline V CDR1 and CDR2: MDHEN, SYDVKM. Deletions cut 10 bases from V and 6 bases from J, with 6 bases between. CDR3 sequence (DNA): TGTGCCACCGTCGCCGGGGAGCTGTTTTTT. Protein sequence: CATVAGELFF. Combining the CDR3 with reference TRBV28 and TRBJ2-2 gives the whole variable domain DVKVTQSSRYLVKRTGEKVFLECVQDMDHENMFWYRQDPGLGLRLIYFSYDVKMKEKGDIPEGYSVSREKKERFSLILESASTNQTSMYLCATVAGELFFGEGSRLTVL.

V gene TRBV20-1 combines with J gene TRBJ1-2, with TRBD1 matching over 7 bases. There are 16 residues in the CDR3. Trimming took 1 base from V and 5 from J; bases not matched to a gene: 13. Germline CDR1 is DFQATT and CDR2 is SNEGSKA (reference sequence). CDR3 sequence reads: CSARARLSGTAYGYTF. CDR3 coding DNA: TGCAGTGCTAGAGCTCGCCTATCAGGGACAGCTTATGGCTACACCTTC.

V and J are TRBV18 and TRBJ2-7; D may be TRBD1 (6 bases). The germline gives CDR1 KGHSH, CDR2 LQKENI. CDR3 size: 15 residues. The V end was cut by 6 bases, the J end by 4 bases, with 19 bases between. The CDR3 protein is CASSRTPDRSYEQYV. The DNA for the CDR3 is TGTGCCAGCTCGCGGACCCCGGACAGATCTTACGAGCAGTACGTC.

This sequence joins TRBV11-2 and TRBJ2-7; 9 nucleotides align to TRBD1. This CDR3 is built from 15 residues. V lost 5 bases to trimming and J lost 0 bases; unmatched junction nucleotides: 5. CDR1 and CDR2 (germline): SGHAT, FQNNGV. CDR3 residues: CASSTTGGASYEQYF. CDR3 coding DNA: TGTGCCAGCAGCACGACAGGGGGGGCCTCCTACGAGCAGTACTTC. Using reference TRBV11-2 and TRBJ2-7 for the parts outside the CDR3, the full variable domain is EAGVAQSPRYKIIEKRQSVAFWCNPISGHATLYWYQQILGQGPKLLIQFQNNGVVDDSQLPKDRFSAERLKGVDSTLKIQPAKLEDSAVYLCASSTTGGASYEQYFGPGTRLTVT.

CDR3 region: CASSPPLPSGQETQYF. CDR3 DNA sequence: TGTGCCAGCAGCCCCCCTTTGCCTAGCGGCCAAGAGACCCAGTACTTC. The chain uses TRBV28 and TRBJ2-5; TRBD2 matches at 7 bases. With 6 bases clipped from V and 1 base from J, the junction kept 11 bases outside the gene matches. Per the germline V gene, CDR1 is MDHEN and CDR2 is SYDVKM. This CDR3 contains 16 residues.

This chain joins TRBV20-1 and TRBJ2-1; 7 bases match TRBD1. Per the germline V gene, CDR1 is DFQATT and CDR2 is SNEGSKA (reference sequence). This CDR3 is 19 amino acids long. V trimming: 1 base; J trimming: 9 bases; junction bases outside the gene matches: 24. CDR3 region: CSARAFKDRDLTWQGEQFF. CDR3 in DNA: TGCAGTGCTAGAGCCTTCAAAGACAGGGATCTCACTTGGCAGGGTGAGCAGTTCTTC.

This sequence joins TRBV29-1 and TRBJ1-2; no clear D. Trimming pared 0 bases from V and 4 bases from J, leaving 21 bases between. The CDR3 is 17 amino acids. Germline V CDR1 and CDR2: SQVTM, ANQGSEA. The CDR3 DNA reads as TGCAGCGTTGAAGAATGGAAGGCTTTGGTTGAGAGCTATGGCTACACCTTC. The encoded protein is CSVEEWKALVESYGYTF. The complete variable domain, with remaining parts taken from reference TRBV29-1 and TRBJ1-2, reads SAVISQKPSRDICQRGTSLTIQCQVDSQVTMMFWYRQQPGQSLTLIATANQGSEATYESGFVIDKFPISRPNLTFSTLTVSNMSPEDSSIYLCSVEEWKALVESYGYTFGSGTRLTVV.

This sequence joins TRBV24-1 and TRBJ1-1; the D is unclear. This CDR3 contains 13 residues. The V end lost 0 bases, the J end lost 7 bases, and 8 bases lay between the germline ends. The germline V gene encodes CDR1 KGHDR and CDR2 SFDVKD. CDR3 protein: CATSDLHRLEAFF. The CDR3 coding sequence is TGTGCCACCAGTGATTTGCACCGGCTTGAAGCTTTCTTT.

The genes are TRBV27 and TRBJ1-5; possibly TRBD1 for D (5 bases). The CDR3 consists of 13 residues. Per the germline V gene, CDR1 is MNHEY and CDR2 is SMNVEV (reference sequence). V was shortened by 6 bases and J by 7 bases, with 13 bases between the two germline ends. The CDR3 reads CASSRGINQPQHF. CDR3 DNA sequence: TGTGCCAGCAGCCGGGGCATCAACCAGCCCCAGCATTTT.

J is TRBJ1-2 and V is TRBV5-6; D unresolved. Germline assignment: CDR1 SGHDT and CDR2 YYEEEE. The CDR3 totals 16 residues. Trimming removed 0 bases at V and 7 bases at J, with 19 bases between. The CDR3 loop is CASSLAEEYPEGGYTF. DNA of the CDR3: TGTGCCAGCAGCTTGGCCGAGGAATACCCAGAGGGTGGCTACACCTTC.

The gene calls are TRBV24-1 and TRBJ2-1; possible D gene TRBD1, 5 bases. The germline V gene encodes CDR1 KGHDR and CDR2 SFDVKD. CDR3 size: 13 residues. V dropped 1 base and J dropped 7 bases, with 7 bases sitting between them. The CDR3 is CATSDFRENEQFF. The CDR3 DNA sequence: TGTGCCACCAGTGATTTCAGGGAAAATGAGCAGTTCTTC.

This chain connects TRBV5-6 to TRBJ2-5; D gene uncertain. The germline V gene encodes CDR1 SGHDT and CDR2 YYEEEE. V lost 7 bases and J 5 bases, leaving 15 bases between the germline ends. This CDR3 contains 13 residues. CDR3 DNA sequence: TGTGCCAGCTGCGGCGTCGCGGAGGAGACCCAGTACTTC. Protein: CASCGVAEETQYF.

For the CDR3, the DNA is TGTGCCAGCAGCTCGTCGGACAGCGCCAATCAGCCCCAGCATTTT. Translated, it gives CASSSSDSANQPQHF. This chain links TRBV7-9 with TRBJ1-5; perhaps TRBD1 as D (6 bases). The CDR3 extends over 15 amino acids. V was shortened by 4 bases and J by 3 bases, with 13 bases between the two germline ends. From germline, CDR1 is SEHNR and CDR2 FQNEAQ (reference sequence).

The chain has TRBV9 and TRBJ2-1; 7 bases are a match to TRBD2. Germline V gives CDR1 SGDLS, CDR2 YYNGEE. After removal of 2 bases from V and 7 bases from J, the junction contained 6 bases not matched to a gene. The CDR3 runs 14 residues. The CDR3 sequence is CASSVVGGWNEQFF. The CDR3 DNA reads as TGTGCCAGCAGCGTCGTCGGGGGGTGGAATGAGCAGTTCTTC.

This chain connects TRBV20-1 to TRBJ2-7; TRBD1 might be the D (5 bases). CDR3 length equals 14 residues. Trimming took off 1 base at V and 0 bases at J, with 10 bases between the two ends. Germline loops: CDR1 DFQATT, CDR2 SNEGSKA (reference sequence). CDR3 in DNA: TGCAGTGCTAGAGGACAGTCCAACTCCTACGAGCAGTACGTC. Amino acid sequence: CSARGQSNSYEQYV.